The 32 T cell receptor beta chains below come from one sample, sequenced in a study of cytomegalovirus exposure and HLA in healthy donors. The PCR was carried out with 60 Vbeta primers and 13 Jbeta primers. Sequencing used immunoSEQ multiplex PCR; TCRdb keeps in-frame clones, though not all of them. The sample records fewer than 200,000 clones, about 77% being singletons. The specimen was PBMCs. The receptor set was obtained from a female donor in good health and CMV-seronegative.

A note on this clone: One end of the junction does not line up with germline, which may come from a read error. This rearrangement joins TRBV7-9 to TRBJ2-7, with D possibly matching TRBD2 (5 bases). The CDR3 is 15 amino acids. From germline, CDR1 is SEHNR and CDR2 FQNEAQ (reference sequence). The CDR3 bases are TGTTCCAGCAGCTTATCCTCCGGGATCCTCTACGAGCAGTACTTC. Amino acid sequence: CSSSLSSGILYEQYF. Full variable domain (outside the CDR3, taken from reference TRBV7-9 and TRBJ2-7): DTGVSQNPRHKITKRGQNVTFRCDPISEHNRLYWYRQTLGQGPEFLTYFQNEAQLEKSRLLSDRFSAERPKGSFSTLEIQRTEQGDSAMYLCSSSLSSGILYEQYFGPGTRLTVT.

The V and J genes are TRBV28 and TRBJ2-7; D gene ambiguous. Germline CDR1 MDHEN, CDR2 SYDVKM. Trimming left V 6 bases short and J 0 bases short, with 12 bases between. The CDR3 consists of 14 residues. The CDR3 nucleotides are TGTGCCAGCAGGCCGCTGGAGCACTCCTACGAGCAGTACTTC. Its translation is CASRPLEHSYEQYF.

This rearrangement joins TRBV11-2 to TRBJ2-1; TRBD1 might be the D (6 bases). The germline V gene encodes CDR1 SGHAT and CDR2 FQNNGV. The CDR3 spans 16 residues. Trimming shortened V by 4 bases and J by 5 bases, and 18 bases separated the two germline ends. The CDR3 is CASSYGGRGLNNEQFF. As DNA, the CDR3 is TGTGCCAGCAGCTATGGGGGCAGGGGATTGAACAATGAGCAGTTCTTC.

This clone has just one count. The CDR3 loop reads CASSPVQRTWADTQYF. DNA of the CDR3: TGTGCCAGCTCACCAGTCCAGCGGACCTGGGCAGATACGCAGTATTTT. The V gene is TRBV18, the J gene TRBJ2-3; D is possibly TRBD2 (5 bases). This CDR3 has 16 amino acids. Trimming took off 2 bases at V and 4 bases at J, with 16 bases between the two ends. Germline V gene sequence: CDR1 KGHSH, CDR2 LQKENI.

This clone has just one count. The V gene is TRBV7-9, the J gene TRBJ2-3; maybe TRBD2 (7 bases). The CDR3 spans 15 residues. CDR1 is SEHNR, CDR2 FQNEAQ, per germline (reference sequence). The germline V and J ends were trimmed by 3 bases and 3 bases, with 13 bases remaining between them. CDR3 sequence: CASSFPEGGTDTQYF. The CDR3 DNA follows: TGTGCCAGCAGCTTTCCCGAGGGGGGGACAGATACGCAGTATTTT. Drawing the rest from reference TRBV7-9 and TRBJ2-3, the complete variable domain is DTGVSQNPRHKITKRGQNVTFRCDPISEHNRLYWYRQTLGQGPEFLTYFQNEAQLEKSRLLSDRFSAERPKGSFSTLEIQRTEQGDSAMYLCASSFPEGGTDTQYFGPGTRLTVL.

This chain connects TRBV7-6 to TRBJ2-1; the D gene is possibly TRBD1 (5 bases). The V end lost 4 bases, the J end lost 3 bases, and 10 bases lay between the germline ends. The CDR3 runs to 14 residues. The germline V gene encodes CDR1 SGHVS and CDR2 FNYEAQ. The CDR3 DNA reads as TGTGCCAGCAGCTCCAGAACAGGCTACAATGAGCAGTTCTTC. It yields the protein CASSSRTGYNEQFF.

In DNA form, the CDR3 reads TGTGTCTCGATGAGGGACAGCGTTTCCTACGAGCAGTACTTC. Protein product: CVSMRDSVSYEQYF. This chain connects TRBV28 to TRBJ2-7; 7 nucleotides align to TRBD1. CDR1 MDHEN and CDR2 SYDVKM come from the germline V gene. This CDR3 is built from 14 residues.

The chain has TRBV27 and TRBJ2-7; 10 bases match TRBD2. The CDR3 runs 15 residues. Germline CDR1 MNHEY, CDR2 SMNVEV (reference sequence). Germline trimming cut 5 bases from V and 7 bases from J; bases unmatched to any gene: 11. The CDR3 loop is CASSPKAGGPNEQYF. In nucleotides, the CDR3 is TGTGCCAGCAGTCCAAAAGCGGGAGGGCCTAATGAGCAGTACTTC.

This sequence joins TRBV11-3 and TRBJ2-3; 11 bases are shared with TRBD2. CDR1 SGHNT and CDR2 YENEEA come from the germline V gene. The CDR3 runs to 15 residues. V dropped 6 bases and J dropped 6; count of bases not matched to a gene: 8. CDR3 nucleotides: TGTGCCAGCAGAGACGGGACTAGCGGCCCGGATACGCAGTATTTT. It is translated as CASRDGTSGPDTQYF.

The rearrangement uses TRBV7-3 and TRBJ2-1; possible D gene TRBD2, 5 bases. The CDR3 consists of 11 residues. Germline V lookup: CDR1 SGHTA, CDR2 FQGTGA. Trimming stripped 5 bases from V and 9 bases from J, with 8 bases between. The CDR3: CASSRGFEQFF. The CDR3 DNA follows: TGTGCCAGCAGCCGGGGATTTGAGCAGTTCTTC. Full variable domain (rest looked up from reference TRBV7-3 and TRBJ2-1): GAGVSQTPSNKVTEKGKYVELRCDPISGHTALYWYRQSLGQGPEFLIYFQGTGAADDSGLPNDRFFAVRPEGSVSTLKIQRTERGDSAVYLCASSRGFEQFFGPGTRLTVL.

V and J are TRBV6-1 and TRBJ2-2; a possible D gene is TRBD2 (5 bases). Germline lookup yields CDR1 MNHNS and CDR2 SASEGT. Trimming left V 5 bases short and J 2 bases short, with 12 bases between. The CDR3 spans 15 residues. The CDR3: CASSPGFLNTGELFF. In DNA, the CDR3 is TGTGCCAGCAGTCCGGGATTCCTAAACACCGGGGAGCTGTTTTTT.

The gene calls are TRBV29-1 and TRBJ1-1, with 7 bases aligning to TRBD1. This CDR3 has 12 residues. In germline, CDR1 is SQVTM, CDR2 ANQGSEA. The V segment lost 7 bases and the J segment 8 bases; nucleotides outside the gene matches: 10. CDR3 amino acids: CSACVTGEEAFF. Here the CDR3 DNA reads TGCAGCGCTTGCGTTACAGGGGAGGAAGCTTTCTTT.

The gene calls are TRBV30 and TRBJ2-1; TRBD1 might be the D (6 bases). The CDR3 spans 15 residues. Trimming left V 2 bases short and J 7 bases short, with 18 bases between. Germline CDR1 GTSNPN, CDR2 SVGIG (reference sequence). This CDR3 is CAWSTGTTPFNEQFF. DNA of the CDR3: TGTGCCTGGAGTACCGGGACAACTCCCTTTAATGAGCAGTTCTTC.

This chain uses TRBV5-4 with TRBJ1-2; D possibly corresponds to TRBD1 (5 bases). Germline CDR1 and CDR2: SGHNT and YYREEE (reference sequence). V was trimmed by 4 bases and J by 6 bases, leaving 13 bases between them. The CDR3 has 13 amino acids. CDR3: CASSPSRGDGYTF. CDR3 nucleotides: TGTGCCAGCAGCCCCTCCCGGGGGGATGGCTACACCTTC.

This chain joins TRBV6-6 and TRBJ2-7, with 10 bases lining up with TRBD2. The CDR3 totals 16 residues. J was trimmed by 6 bases and V by 2 bases; bases with no gene match: 10. CDR1 is MNHNY and CDR2 is SVGAGI in the germline V gene (reference sequence). DNA of the CDR3: TGTGCCAGCAGTTACCCCAAGAACCTAGCGGGGGCCGAGCAGTACTTC. As protein: CASSYPKNLAGAEQYF.

The V and J genes are TRBV5-1 and TRBJ1-2; TRBD1 matches 7 bases. The CDR3 covers 15 residues. Germline trimming cut 6 bases from V and 4 bases from J; bases unmatched to any gene: 12. The V gene's germline CDR1 is SGHRS and CDR2 YFSETQ. CDR3 bases: TGCGCCAGCAACTACCCCGACAGGGAAGGCTATGGCTACACCTTC. Translation: CASNYPDREGYGYTF.

The chain couples TRBV9 to TRBJ2-2; possibly TRBD1 for D (7 bases). V was cut by 0 bases and J by 4 bases, with 10 bases left in between. Germline CDR1 and CDR2: SGDLS and YYNGEE. The CDR3 contains 15 residues. In DNA form, the CDR3 reads TGTGCCAGCAGCGTAGAGCAGGGGGGCACCGGGGAGCTGTTTTTT. As protein: CASSVEQGGTGELFF.

The chain joins TRBV9 to TRBJ1-1; D remains unclear. Trimming cost V 1 base and J 1 base, with 5 bases left between them. The CDR3 is 13 amino acids. Looked up from germline, CDR1 is SGDLS and CDR2 is YYNGEE. CDR3: CASSVMANTEAFF. In DNA, the CDR3 is TGTGCCAGCAGCGTAATGGCGAACACTGAAGCTTTCTTT.

The chain uses TRBV9 and TRBJ2-7, with 9 bases lining up with TRBD2. This CDR3 is 13 amino acids long. J gave up 0 bases and V 5 bases, and 0 bases lay outside the gene matches. CDR1 SGDLS and CDR2 YYNGEE come from the germline V gene. CDR3 loop: CASSSGGSYEQYF. CDR3 nucleotides: TGTGCCAGCAGTAGCGGGGGCTCCTACGAGCAGTACTTC.

The chain couples TRBV4-3 to TRBJ2-3, with D perhaps TRBD2 (5 bases). The CDR3 has 15 residues. Germline V gives CDR1 LGHNA, CDR2 YSLEER. Trimming cost V 0 bases and J 6 bases, with 13 bases left between them. The CDR3 sequence is CASSQDNLAIDTQYF. CDR3 DNA sequence: TGCGCCAGCAGCCAAGATAACCTAGCCATCGATACGCAGTATTTT.

The rearrangement uses TRBV5-1 and TRBJ2-1, with TRBD2 matching over 11 bases. V was clipped by 4 bases and J by 5 bases; unmatched bases: 5. This CDR3 contains 15 residues. Germline assignment: CDR1 SGHRS and CDR2 YFSETQ. The CDR3 protein is CASSIGTSGHNEQFF. CDR3 bases: TGCGCCAGCAGCATCGGGACTAGCGGCCACAATGAGCAGTTCTTC.

This chain links TRBV18 with TRBJ2-3; D is undetermined. This CDR3 has 15 amino acids. Trimming took off 2 bases at V and 2 bases at J, with 11 bases between the two ends. Germline values: CDR1 KGHSH, CDR2 LQKENI. CDR3 sequence (DNA): TGTGCCAGCTCACCAAGTAGCTTGTACACAGATACGCAGTATTTT. Protein: CASSPSSLYTDTQYF.

The rearrangement links TRBV19 to TRBJ1-1, with D maybe TRBD1 (5 bases). Germline CDR1 and CDR2: LNHDA and SQIVND (reference sequence). The CDR3 sequence is 15 residues long. The V gene lost 6 bases and the J gene lost 5 bases, with 19 bases spanning the gap. The CDR3 here is CASSRASGGRTEAFF. The CDR3 DNA reads as TGTGCCAGTAGCCGGGCGTCCGGGGGAAGAACTGAAGCTTTCTTT.

A note on this clone: Distinct nucleotide sequences in the sample also encode this CDR3. The chain joins TRBV19 to TRBJ2-5; TRBD2 matches at 11 bases. The V segment lost 0 bases and the J segment 2 bases; nucleotides outside the gene matches: 2. The CDR3 consists of 16 residues. Germline CDR1 is LNHDA and CDR2 is SQIVND (reference sequence). The CDR3 DNA sequence: TGTGCCAGTAGTATAGATTCTAGCGGGGGGCAAGAGACCCAGTACTTC. This encodes CASSIDSSGGQETQYF.

J is TRBJ2-7 and V is TRBV4-3, with 10 bases identical to TRBD1. CDR3 size: 15 residues. The germline V gene has CDR1 LGHNA and CDR2 YSLEER. V gave up 5 bases and J gave up 2 bases; unmatched junction bases: 6. The CDR3 DNA reads as TGCGCCAGCAGCTCAGGACAGGGGGGAGCCTACGAGCAGTACTTC. Its translation: CASSSGQGGAYEQYF.

The rearrangement links TRBV19 to TRBJ1-5; tentatively, D is TRBD1 (6 bases). The CDR3 is 16 residues long. V shed 2 bases and J shed 0 bases, with 11 bases lying between them. CDR1 and CDR2 from the germline V gene are LNHDA and SQIVND (reference sequence). The CDR3 DNA is TGTGCCAGTAGTATAATTTGGACAGATAGCAATCAGCCCCAGCATTTT. This sequence encodes CASSIIWTDSNQPQHF.

The chain employs TRBV28 and TRBJ1-2; weak D call: TRBD1 (6 bases). Germline V gene lookup returns CDR1 MDHEN and CDR2 SYDVKM. Trimming took 8 bases from V and 4 from J, leaving 17 bases between them. The CDR3 totals 14 residues. CDR3 sequence: CASEIPGQLYGYTF. CDR3 nucleotide sequence: TGTGCCAGCGAGATCCCGGGACAACTCTATGGCTACACCTTC.

This clone has more than one count but fewer than ten. The rearrangement links TRBV27 to TRBJ1-6; tentative D call: TRBD1 (6 bases). The CDR3 loop spans 16 amino acids. Germline V CDR1 and CDR2: MNHEY, SMNVEV (reference sequence). Trimming removed 6 bases from V and 6 bases from J, with 18 bases in between. The CDR3 DNA reads as TGTGCCAGCAGCCGACAACAGGGTTCTGGTAATTCACCCCTCCACTTT. Translation gives CASSRQQGSGNSPLHF.

V usage is TRBV6-5 and J usage is TRBJ2-7, with 7 bases that match TRBD1. Germline values: CDR1 MNHEY, CDR2 SVGAGI. The CDR3 sequence is 14 residues long. With 6 bases clipped from V and 2 bases from J, the junction kept 7 bases outside the gene matches. CDR3 residues: CASRSTGTAYEQYF. CDR3 sequence (DNA): TGTGCCAGCAGATCCACTGGGACAGCCTACGAGCAGTACTTC.

This chain connects TRBV5-1 to TRBJ1-5, with 7 bases aligning to TRBD1. CDR1 is SGHRS and CDR2 is YFSETQ in the germline V gene. This CDR3 comprises 14 residues. V lost 3 bases and J lost 3; bases outside the gene matches: 3. As DNA, the CDR3 is TGCGCCAGCAGCTCCGGACAGGTCAATCAGCCCCAGCATTTT. Residues: CASSSGQVNQPQHF.

The chain has TRBV5-1 and TRBJ2-2, with TRBD1 identical over 7 bases. Germline V lookup: CDR1 SGHRS, CDR2 YFSETQ. Trimming cost V 4 bases and J 6 bases; bases outside gene matches: 3. This CDR3 is 13 amino acids long. This CDR3 reads CASSLTGSGELFF. CDR3 DNA: TGCGCCAGCAGCCTGACAGGGTCCGGGGAGCTGTTTTTT.

This clone came up once. The same CDR3 can be traced to other DNA sequences in this sample. This chain connects TRBV10-3 to TRBJ2-2; possible D gene TRBD2, 5 bases. The length of the CDR3 is 14 residues. V was pared by 4 bases and J by 1 base, with 7 bases between. In germline, CDR1 is ENHRY, CDR2 SYGVKD. The CDR3 here is CAISVRENTGELFF. In DNA form, the CDR3 reads TGTGCCATCAGTGTGAGGGAGAACACCGGGGAGCTGTTTTTT.